A single sample gave rise to the 20 T cell receptor beta chains below, sequenced in a study of human T cells and chemical hapten exposure. Regarding time point: pre-sensitization, week 0. Indicated treatment: therapeutic diphenylcyclopropenone sensitization with weekly scalp DPC. TCRdb re-derived calls from the RACE reads in MiXCR, one entry per CDR3 protein. The repertoire holds 100,000 to 150,000 distinct CDR3 sequences, with roughly 13% as singletons. The source was whole blood, collected in connection with sensitization to the hapten diphenylcyclopropenone (DPC). These receptors were collected from a woman between 18 and 30 years old with alopecia areata. Some clones in this sample may be carry-over from other donors' samples.

The chain employs TRBV19 and TRBJ2-7; TRBD1 matches at 10 bases. After removal of 3 bases from V and 2 bases from J, the junction contained 4 bases not matched to a gene. The CDR3 loop spans 15 amino acids. Germline V gives CDR1 LNHDA, CDR2 SQIVND (reference sequence). The CDR3 bases are TGTGCCAGTAGTATTTCGGGACAGGGGACCTACGAGCAGTACTTC. It yields the protein CASSISGQGTYEQYF.

This clonotype was counted ten times or more. The chain couples TRBV20-1 to TRBJ2-1, with 15 positions matching TRBD2. The V segment lost 4 bases and the J segment 10 bases; nucleotides outside the gene matches: 8. This CDR3 comprises 15 residues. The germline CDR1 and CDR2 sequences are DFQATT and SNEGSKA (reference sequence). CDR3 residues: CSATGLAGGPWEQFF. As DNA, the CDR3 is TGCAGTGCTACAGGACTAGCGGGGGGGCCATGGGAGCAGTTCTTC.

The chain uses TRBV9 and TRBJ2-7; possible D gene TRBD1, 5 bases. The CDR3 extends over 15 amino acids. V was shortened by 0 bases and J by 3 bases, with 13 bases between the two germline ends. The germline CDR1 and CDR2 sequences are SGDLS and YYNGEE. CDR3 sequence: CASSVAVGAFYEQYF. In DNA, the CDR3 is TGTGCCAGCAGCGTAGCCGTAGGGGCCTTCTACGAGCAGTACTTC. Based on the CDR3 plus reference TRBV9 and TRBJ2-7, the full variable domain is DSGVTQTPKHLITATGQRVTLRCSPRSGDLSVYWYQQSLDQGLQFLIQYYNGEERAKGNILERFSAQQFPDLHSELNLSSLELGDSALYFCASSVAVGAFYEQYFGPGTRLTVT.

The CDR3 here is CASSQDRGTGYPYNSPLHF. The CDR3 DNA is TGCGCCAGCAGCCAAGATAGGGGGACAGGCTACCCCTATAATTCACCCCTCCACTTT. The chain combines TRBV4-3 with TRBJ1-6, with 8 positions matching TRBD1. Per germline, CDR1 LGHNA and CDR2 YSLEER. The CDR3 covers 19 residues. With V trimmed by 0 bases and J by 2 bases, 9 bases remained unmatched.

The chain employs TRBV27 and TRBJ2-4; a weak D match, TRBD1 (6 bases). CDR1 and CDR2 from the germline V gene are MNHEY and SMNVEV (reference sequence). CDR3 length equals 13 residues. Deletions cut 6 bases from V and 6 bases from J, with 12 bases between. CDR3 region: CASRPDRRNIQYF. The CDR3 region has the DNA TGTGCCAGCAGGCCTGACAGGAGAAACATTCAGTACTTC.

This clonotype was observed many times. The chain combines TRBV7-2 with TRBJ1-1; D is possibly TRBD1 (5 bases). From germline, CDR1 is SGHTA and CDR2 FQGNSA. The CDR3 is 14 residues long. Trimming cost V 1 base and J 1 base, with 7 bases left between them. The CDR3, as DNA: TGTGCCAGCAGCTTAGTGCAGGGGAACACTGAAGCTTTCTTT. As protein: CASSLVQGNTEAFF.

The chain uses TRBV9 and TRBJ2-1; D remains ambiguous. Trimming removed 4 bases from V and 4 bases from J, with 18 bases in between. The CDR3 runs to 16 residues. Germline CDR1 is SGDLS and CDR2 is YYNGEE. For the CDR3, the DNA is TGTGCCAGCAGCCCCCGAGGATCCCGGGTTTACAATGAGCAGTTCTTC. The encoded protein is CASSPRGSRVYNEQFF.

The gene calls are TRBV7-9 and TRBJ2-3; D could derive from TRBD1 or TRBD2 (5 bases each). Germline CDR1 is SEHNR and CDR2 is FQNEAQ (reference sequence). This CDR3 region has 14 residues. The V end was cut by 4 bases, the J end by 4 bases, with 12 bases between. The CDR3 here is CASSWGLVPDTQYF. The CDR3 DNA is TGTGCCAGCAGCTGGGGGTTGGTGCCAGATACGCAGTATTTT.

The gene calls are TRBV7-9 and TRBJ1-3; D unclear. V was clipped by 5 bases and J by 7 bases, with 9 bases between them. The V gene's germline CDR1 is SEHNR and CDR2 FQNEAQ (reference sequence). The CDR3 has 12 residues. The CDR3 nucleotides are TGTGCCAGCAGCACCACAAGTAACACCATATATTTT. Translation: CASSTTSNTIYF.

In this sample, this clonotype turned up a few times. The chain is built from TRBV25-1 and TRBJ2-1, with D maybe TRBD2 (5 bases). The germline gives CDR1 MGHDK, CDR2 SYGVNS. V lost 4 bases and J lost 6, with 13 bases in between. The CDR3 has 14 amino acids. CDR3: CASSGTSLFNEQFF. The DNA of the CDR3 is TGTGCCAGCAGTGGTACTAGTTTGTTCAATGAGCAGTTCTTC.

The table lists this clonotype with a few counts. This chain joins TRBV9 and TRBJ1-6; tentative D call: TRBD1 (5 bases). Germline loops: CDR1 SGDLS, CDR2 YYNGEE. The CDR3 loop spans 12 amino acids. Deletions cut 0 bases from V and 16 bases from J, with 11 bases between. The CDR3 loop reads CASSVGGGSLHF. The CDR3 region has the DNA TGTGCCAGCAGCGTAGGTGGGGGATCGCTCCACTTT.

This clonotype has ten or more counts. The CDR3 region is CASSLDPLYQPQHF. In nucleotides, the CDR3 is TGTGCCAGCAGCTTAGATCCCCTGTATCAGCCCCAGCATTTT. The V and J genes are TRBV11-2 and TRBJ1-5; D gene ambiguous. The CDR3 contains 14 residues. V gave up 0 bases and J gave up 5 bases, with 8 bases separating them. Germline V lookup: CDR1 SGHAT, CDR2 FQNNGV.

This clonotype was seen a handful of times. CDR3 in amino acids: CASSLAARTPPLHF. CDR3 nucleotides: TGTGCCAGCAGCTTAGCGGCGCGAACCCCACCCCTCCACTTT. The chain uses TRBV7-9 and TRBJ1-6; D is uncertain. The V and J ends lost 0 bases and 11 bases respectively, with 11 bases between them. The germline V gene encodes CDR1 SEHNR and CDR2 FQNEAQ (reference sequence). There are 14 residues in the CDR3.

This clonotype was detected ten times or more. The genes are TRBV7-6 and TRBJ1-1; 7 nucleotides agree with TRBD1. The CDR3 is 15 amino acids. V gave up 6 bases and J gave up 0 bases; unmatched junction bases: 7. Per germline, CDR1 SGHVS and CDR2 FNYEAQ. This chain's CDR3 is CASSPRQGMNTEAFF. The CDR3 region has the DNA TGTGCCAGCAGTCCGCGACAGGGCATGAACACTGAAGCTTTCTTT.

DNA of the CDR3: TGCAGTGCTAGAAGCACCGGGAGCACAGATACGCAGTATTTT. This sequence encodes CSARSTGSTDTQYF. This sequence joins TRBV20-1 and TRBJ2-3; D is undetermined. Per the germline V gene, CDR1 is DFQATT and CDR2 is SNEGSKA (reference sequence). The CDR3 runs to 14 residues. The V and J ends lost 2 bases and 0 bases respectively, with 9 bases between them.

This clonotype appeared a few times. The V and J genes are TRBV7-2 and TRBJ2-1; either TRBD1 or TRBD2 may supply D (5 bases each). Trimming left V 5 bases short and J 5 bases short, with 22 bases between. CDR3 size: 17 residues. Germline V gene data show CDR1 as SGHTA and CDR2 as FQGNSA. CDR3 nucleotides: TGTGCCAGCAGCCCTAGATCAGGGACCCCAAACAACAATGAGCAGTTCTTC. Protein sequence: CASSPRSGTPNNNEQFF.

This clonotype was observed a few times. The chain carries TRBV5-1 and TRBJ2-1; tentative D call: TRBD2 (5 bases). Germline CDR1 and CDR2: SGHRS and YFSETQ. This CDR3 has 16 residues. The V gene lost 3 bases and the J gene lost 0 bases, with 13 bases spanning the gap. CDR3 loop: CASSWTGVSSYNEQFF. The CDR3 DNA is TGCGCCAGCAGCTGGACCGGGGTTAGCTCCTACAATGAGCAGTTCTTC.

As concerns this clonotype: One junction end disagrees with the germline gene, perhaps due to a read error. The chain is built from TRBV12-3 or TRBV12-4 and TRBJ1-5, with 9 bases identical to TRBD1. The CDR3 consists of 12 residues. In DNA form, the CDR3 reads TGTGCCAGCAGACAGGGGGCTCAGTCCCAGCATTTT. Its translation: CASRQGAQSQHF.

The chain combines TRBV20-1 with TRBJ2-1; D assignment may be TRBD1 or TRBD2 (5 bases each). CDR3 length equals 16 residues. CDR1 is DFQATT and CDR2 is SNEGSKA in the germline V gene (reference sequence). With 2 bases removed from V and 9 bases from J, the gap between germline ends came to 23 bases. Here the CDR3 DNA reads TGCAGTGCTAGACCGTTCGTGGGGCAGGCGAGGGTTGAGCAGTTCTTC. This translates into CSARPFVGQARVEQFF.

The rearrangement joins TRBV11-2 to TRBJ2-5; D is ambiguous. CDR3 length: 14 residues. Germline V gives CDR1 SGHAT, CDR2 FQNNGV. The V end was cut by 5 bases, the J end by 1 base, with 11 bases between. CDR3 bases: TGTGCCAGCAGCCTAACCCCCCTCCAAGAGACCCAGTACTTC. This codes for CASSLTPLQETQYF. Full variable domain (rest looked up from reference TRBV11-2 and TRBJ2-5): EAGVAQSPRYKIIEKRQSVAFWCNPISGHATLYWYQQILGQGPKLLIQFQNNGVVDDSQLPKDRFSAERLKGVDSTLKIQPAKLEDSAVYLCASSLTPLQETQYFGPGTRLLVL.